This T cell receptor (beta chain) came from a study of Graves' ophthalmopathy and Graves' hyperthyroidism. General study results and limits: Detected in blood as well were most expanded thyroid clonotypes with frequency above 0.001. Separation of ophthalmopathy from stable hyperthyroidism was achieved by a 13-signature model, at about 89% sensitivity and just over 80% specificity.

Amplification of TCR beta CDR3 regions used RNA transcripts. Second-round multiplex PCR followed a first-round RT-PCR using HTBI primers. TCRdb reanalysed the multiplex PCR reads using MiXCR and keeps one entry per CDR3 protein. The sample includes under 350,000 distinct CDR3 sequences, roughly a sixth of them seen just once. Of note for this clonotype: Its antigen is undetermined.

Trimming removed 4 bases from V and 4 bases from J, with 11 bases in between. The germline gives CDR1 SGHNT, CDR2 YYREEE (reference sequence). CDR3 size: 13 residues. The gene calls are TRBV5-4 and TRBJ2-5; weak D call: TRBD1 (7 bases). The source is an adult man with Graves' ophthalmopathy. Sequenced input: peripheral blood. This CDR3 reads CASSRRGVETQYF. CDR3 sequence (DNA): TGTGCCAGCAGCCGCAGGGGGGTAGAGACCCAGTACTTC.